Sequencing of this TCR beta chain was carried out in a study of T-cell memory formation after mild COVID-19. Findings and limits, study-wide: CD8+ contracting clones occupied EMRA, while CD4+ ones occupied mainly CM and EM. Pre-infection memory harbored some responding clones, suggesting cross-reactive memory joined.

CDR3 size: 16 residues. The V gene's germline CDR1 is MGHRA and CDR2 YSYEKL. Sample barcodes and UMIs were carried by the TCR alpha and TCR beta cDNA libraries that 5'RACE generated with constant-segment primers. Each CDR3 protein is one row after TCRdb ran MiXCR on the 5' RACE reads. The sample yields just over 300,000 distinct CDR3 sequences, roughly 19% seen once. As regards this clonotype: Its antigen is still unknown. A junction end diverges from the germline sequence, so it may reflect a read error.

The sample comprised PBMCs or a T cell subset sorted from them (not recorded which). The origin of this receptor is a man aged 18 to 29 who had mild COVID-19 (a few samples of this study predate the infection). Cell type and time point are not known. The chain recombines TRBV4-1 with TRBJ1-6; TRBD1 might be the D (6 bases). The CDR3 DNA sequence: TGCGACAGCAGCCAATTATTCGGACAGATCCGATCACCCCTCCACTTT. It is translated as CDSSQLFGQIRSPLHF.